These T cell receptor beta chains were read from a single sample in a study of CD8 T cells in Susac syndrome. TCRdb reprocessed the immunoSEQ multiplex PCR reads with MiXCR, giving one entry per CDR3 protein. The sample includes a few hundred thousand distinct CDR3 sequences, 92% seen only once; the top ten take over 0.05%. Material: CD4+ T cells from PBMCs. The receptors were sampled from a human donor with multiple sclerosis. Both conserved end residues are part of each CDR3. The D gene is left open where the match is weak. Only part of the rows carry a size: once, few, many, or a class if the clone is expanded.

d_gene	v_gene	j_gene	abundance	CDR3nt	CDR3aa
.	TRBV5-1	TRBJ1-2	.	TGCGCCAGCAGCGAGCCGGGTGGATATGGCTACACCTTC	CASSEPGGYGYTF
.	TRBV12-3/TRBV12-4	TRBJ2-3	once	TGTGCCAGCAGTTTTGACAGTCTCAGGGTGGATACGCAGTATTTT	CASSFDSLRVDTQYF
.	TRBV30	TRBJ2-1	.	TGTGCCTGGAGTGTACGCGATGAGCAGTTCTTC	CAWSVRDEQFF
.	TRBV12-3/TRBV12-4	TRBJ1-5	.	TGTGCCAGCCGAATTCAACAGGGCGGTCAGCCCCAGCATTTT	CASRIQQGGQPQHF
.	TRBV24-1	TRBJ2-1	.	TGTGCCACCAGTGACTTCACGGGTGAGCAGTTCTTC	CATSDFTGEQFF
.	TRBV7-2	TRBJ2-3	.	TGTGCCAGCAGCTACTCCGGGACATTACAGTATTTT	CASSYSGTLQYF
.	TRBV5-4	TRBJ2-7	.	TGTGCCAGCAGCGGGGCAGGGGCCTCTGGGTACGAGCAGTACTTC	CASSGAGASGYEQYF
TRBD2	TRBV25-1	TRBJ2-1	.	TGTGCCAGCAGTCCCCCGGTAGGCGGGGGGGATTACAATGAGCAGTTCTTC	CASSPPVGGGDYNEQFF
.	TRBV9	TRBJ2-1	.	TGTGCCAGCAGCGTGAACTGGGGAACCTACAATGAGCAGTTCTTC	CASSVNWGTYNEQFF
.	TRBV9	TRBJ2-1	.	TGTGCCAGCAGCGTGGGGTATGGGGGGAGGTTGAATGAGCAGTTCTTC	CASSVGYGGRLNEQFF
TRBD2	TRBV24-1	TRBJ2-1	.	TGTGCCACCAGTGATCCTCTAGCGGGGATCAACAATGAGCAGTTCTTC	CATSDPLAGINNEQFF
.	TRBV2	TRBJ2-7	few	TGTGCCAGCAGTCCGACAGGATCCGAGCAGTACTTC	CASSPTGSEQYF
.	TRBV11-2	TRBJ2-5	once	TGTGCCAGCAGCTTTAACGCTAGTCCAGAGACCCAGTACTTC	CASSFNASPETQYF
TRBD2	TRBV20-1	TRBJ2-3	.	TGCAGTGCGAGAGGCCTAGCGGTTAGCACAGATACGCAGTATTTT	CSARGLAVSTDTQYF
TRBD2	TRBV29-1	TRBJ2-3	once	TGCAGCATACTAGCGGGTTTCACAGATACGCAGTATTTT	CSILAGFTDTQYF
.	TRBV29-1	TRBJ2-3	once	TGCAGCGTTGAGCCCCTCAGGGGGGGAGTTAGCACAGATACGCAGTATTTT	CSVEPLRGGVSTDTQYF
.	TRBV29-1	TRBJ1-5	.	TGCAGCGTTGACGTCGGTGACAGTAAGATTTTT	CSVDVGDSKIF
TRBD2	TRBV12-3/TRBV12-4	TRBJ2-3	once	TGTGCCAGCAGTTGGGCCGGACAAGCGGGGAGCACAGATACGCAGTATTTT	CASSWAGQAGSTDTQYF
.	TRBV6-2/TRBV6-3	TRBJ2-3	.	TGTGCCAGCAGTTACGGAGCCTTCACAGATACGCAGTATTTT	CASSYGAFTDTQYF
TRBD2	TRBV18	TRBJ2-5	.	TGTGCCAGCTCACCATCGGGACTAGCGGGAGGCAGAAAAGAGACCCAGTACTTC	CASSPSGLAGGRKETQYF
TRBD2	TRBV27	TRBJ2-7	.	TGTGCCAGCAGTTTTAAGCCATCTAGCGGACCCTACGAGCAGTACTTC	CASSFKPSSGPYEQYF
TRBD2	TRBV6-2/TRBV6-3	TRBJ2-5	.	TGTGCCAGCAGCAGTAGCGGGGGGACCCAGTACTTC	CASSSSGGTQYF
.	TRBV7-8	TRBJ1-2	.	TGTGCCAGCAGCTCCACTATATCAAACAGGGAACAGGGCTACACCTTC	CASSSTISNREQGYTF
TRBD1	TRBV11-2	TRBJ1-2	.	TGTGCCAGCAGCGTCAGGGGGCGCGTTAGTCACAATGGCTACACCTTC	CASSVRGRVSHNGYTF
TRBD2	TRBV5-1	TRBJ2-3	.	TGCGCCAGCAGCTTGAGACTAGCGGCATACACAGATACGCAGTATTTT	CASSLRLAAYTDTQYF
.	TRBV7-2	TRBJ1-5	few	TGTGCCAGCAGCCCCGACAGAAATCAGCCCCAGCATTTT	CASSPDRNQPQHF
.	TRBV29-1	TRBJ2-1	.	TGCAGCGTTGAAAGGAATGAGCAGTTCTTC	CSVERNEQFF
TRBD1	TRBV3-1	TRBJ2-2	.	TGTGCCAGCCACAGGGGGGTGAACACCGGGGAGCTGTTTTTT	CASHRGVNTGELFF
.	TRBV25-1	TRBJ1-1	.	TGTGCCAGCAGTGAATATCTGAACACTGAAGCTTTCTTT	CASSEYLNTEAFF